The text below deals with one T cell receptor beta chain. The data belong to a study of patients and donors after allogeneic stem cell transplantation. TCRdb fed the RT-PCR reads into MiXCR, producing one record per CDR3 protein. The sample records approximately 430,000 distinct CDR3 sequences, roughly 16% being singletons. Germline CDR1 reads SGHDN; CDR2 reads FVKESK. The CDR3 covers 17 residues. The ends lost 4 bases at V and 2 bases at J; junction bases unmatched: 12. This clonotype was sampled from a human donor who was either an allogeneic HSCT recipient or a stem cell or donor lymphocyte infusion donor (not recorded which). It is not recorded whose cells these are; they may come from a transplant donor. What was sequenced was blood, either unsorted or a sorted T cell fraction (not recorded which). The V gene is TRBV14, the J gene TRBJ2-7, with 9 bases aligning to TRBD1. The CDR3 bases are TGTGCCAGCAGCCTCCACGGACCGGGACAGGGAACCTACGAGCAGTACTTC. It specifies CASSLHGPGQGTYEQYF.